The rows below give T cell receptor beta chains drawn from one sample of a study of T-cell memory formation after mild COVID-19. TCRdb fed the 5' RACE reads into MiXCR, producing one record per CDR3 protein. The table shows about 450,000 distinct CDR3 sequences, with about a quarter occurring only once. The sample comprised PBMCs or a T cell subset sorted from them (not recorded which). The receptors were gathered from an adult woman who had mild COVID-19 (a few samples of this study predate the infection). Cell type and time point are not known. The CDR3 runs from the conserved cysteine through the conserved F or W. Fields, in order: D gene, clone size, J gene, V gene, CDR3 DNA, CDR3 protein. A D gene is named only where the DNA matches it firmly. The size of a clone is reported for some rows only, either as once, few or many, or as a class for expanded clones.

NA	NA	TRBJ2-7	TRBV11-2	TGTGCCAGCAGCTCCCCCGGGGAGGCTAACTACGAGCAGTACTTC	CASSSPGEANYEQYF
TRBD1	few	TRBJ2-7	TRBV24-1	TGTGCCACCAGTGGGGGACAGGGGGCGGGCTACGAGCAGTACTTC	CATSGGQGAGYEQYF
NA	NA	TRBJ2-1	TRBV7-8	TGTGCCAGCAGCTTAGCGATAGGACCTCGCAATGAGCAGTTCTTC	CASSLAIGPRNEQFF
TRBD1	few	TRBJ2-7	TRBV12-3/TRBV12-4	TGTGCCAGCAGTTTACCCCGGACAGGGTTGAGCTCCTACGAGCAGTACTTC	CASSLPRTGLSSYEQYF
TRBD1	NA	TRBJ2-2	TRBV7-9	TGTGCCAGCAGCCCTCGACAGGGCCTTAAGCTGTTTTTT	CASSPRQGLKLFF
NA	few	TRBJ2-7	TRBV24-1	TGTGCCACCAGTGATCCCGGGACAAACTCCTACGAGCAGTACTTC	CATSDPGTNSYEQYF
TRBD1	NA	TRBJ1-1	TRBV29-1	TGCAGCGTTGTTGTCAGGGGGCAAGAAGCTGAAGCTTTCTTT	CSVVVRGQEAEAFF
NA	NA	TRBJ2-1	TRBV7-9	TGTGCCAGCAGCTTAGCTCAGCCAGAGCAGTTCTTC	CASSLAQPEQFF
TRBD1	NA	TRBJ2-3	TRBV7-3	TGTGCCAGCAGTACAGGGGTCACGCAGTATTTT	CASSTGVTQYF
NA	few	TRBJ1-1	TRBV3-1	TGTGCCAGCAGCCCCCCGGGGGCCAATACTGAAGCTTTCTTT	CASSPPGANTEAFF
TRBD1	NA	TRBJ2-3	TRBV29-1	TGCAGCGTCGCAAGGACAGGGAGAACAGATACGCAGTATTTT	CSVARTGRTDTQYF
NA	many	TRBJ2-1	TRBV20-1	TGCAGTGCTAAGGCAGGGTTCAATGAGCAGTTCTTC	CSAKAGFNEQFF
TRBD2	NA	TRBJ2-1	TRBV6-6	TGTGCCAGCAGGCTAGCGGGAGGGGAGCAGTTCTTC	CASRLAGGEQFF
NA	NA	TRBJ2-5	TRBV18	TGTGCCAGCTCACCGTCGGCCGTCCAAGAGACCCAGTACTTC	CASSPSAVQETQYF
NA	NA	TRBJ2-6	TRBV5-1	TGCGCCAGCAGCTTGGCAGGGGCTCGGGTACTACAAGGCTCTGGGGCCAACGTCCTGACTTTC	CASSLAGARVLQGSGANVLTF
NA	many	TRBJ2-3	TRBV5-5	TGTGCCAGCAGCTGGGACTGGCTTTCCACAGATACGCAGTATTTT	CASSWDWLSTDTQYF
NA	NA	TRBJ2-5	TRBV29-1	TGCAGCGTTGCGGGGGAGACCCAGTACTTC	CSVAGETQYF
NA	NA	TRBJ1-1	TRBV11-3	TGTGCCAGCAGCTCTGTGGGACAAGGGAACACTGAAGCTTTCTTT	CASSSVGQGNTEAFF
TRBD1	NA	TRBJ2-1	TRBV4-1	TGCGCCAGCAGCCGAGGACAGGGTGGGGGCAATGAGCAGTTCTTC	CASSRGQGGGNEQFF
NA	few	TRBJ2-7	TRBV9	TGTGCCAGCAGCGTAGGTCAGGACTCCTACGAGCAGTACTTC	CASSVGQDSYEQYF
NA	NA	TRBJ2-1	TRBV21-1	TGTGCAAGCGCCCGCCCTTCTAGCGGGGGTTACAATGAGCAGTTCTTC	CASARPSSGGYNEQFF
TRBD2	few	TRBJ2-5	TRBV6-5	TGTGCCAGCAGTTATGTAGCGGGACGGGAGACCCAGTACTTC	CASSYVAGRETQYF
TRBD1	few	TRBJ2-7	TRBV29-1	TGCAGCGCAGAGGCAGGGGGCGATAGCTCCTACGAGCAGTACTTC	CSAEAGGDSSYEQYF
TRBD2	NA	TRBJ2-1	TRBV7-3	TGTGCCAGCAGCTTATTTGGCCCGGGGGGGAACAATGAGCAGTTCTTC	CASSLFGPGGNNEQFF
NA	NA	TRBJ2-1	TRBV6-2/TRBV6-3	TGTGCCAGCAGGATCTCCGATGCAGTCCACTTC	CASRISDAVHF
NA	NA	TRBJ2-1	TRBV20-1	TGCAGTGCCGTATCCGATGGAGTCTTTATAGGGGACAATGAGCAGTTCTTC	CSAVSDGVFIGDNEQFF
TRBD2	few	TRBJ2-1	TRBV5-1	TGCGCCAGCAGCTTGGCAGTTAGCGGGGACTTCTATGAGCAGTTCTTC	CASSLAVSGDFYEQFF
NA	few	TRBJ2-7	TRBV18	TGTGCCAGCTCACCACTTCCGGAACGTCCGGGCGAGCAGTACTTC	CASSPLPERPGEQYF
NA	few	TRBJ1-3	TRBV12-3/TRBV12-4	TGTGCCAGCAATCGAGCAGGGTCCCCTGGAAACACCATATATTTT	CASNRAGSPGNTIYF
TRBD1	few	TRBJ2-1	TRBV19	TGTGCCACCGCTCATTCGGACAGGGAGCAGTTCTTC	CATAHSDREQFF
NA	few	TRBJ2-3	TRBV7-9	TGTGCCAGCAGCCCCCCCGAATATACGCAGTATTTT	CASSPPEYTQYF
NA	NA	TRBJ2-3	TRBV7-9	TGTGCCAGCAGCCTCCAGTCCGGGAGCACAGATACGCAGTATTTT	CASSLQSGSTDTQYF
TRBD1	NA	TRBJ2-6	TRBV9	TGTGCCAGCGGTGGTCCGGGACAGAGTTCTGGGGCCAACGTCCTGACTTTC	CASGGPGQSSGANVLTF
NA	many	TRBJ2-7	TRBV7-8	TGTGCCAGCGGCACCTACGAGCAGTACTTC	CASGTYEQYF
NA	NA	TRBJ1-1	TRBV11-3	TGTGCCAGCAGCGCCTACGGGACACAACACACTGAAGCTTTCTTT	CASSAYGTQHTEAFF
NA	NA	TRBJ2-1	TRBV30	TGTGCCTGGAGTTATCAGGGAAATGAGCAGTTCTTC	CAWSYQGNEQFF
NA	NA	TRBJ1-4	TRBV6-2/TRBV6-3	TGTGCCAGCAGCGACACCCGGAGGGAAAAACTGTTTTTT	CASSDTRREKLFF
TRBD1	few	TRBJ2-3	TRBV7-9	TGTGCCAGCAGCTTATCTGCCCACAGGGGGCCGGAGATGGCACGGACAGATACGCAGTATTTT	CASSLSAHRGPEMARTDTQYF
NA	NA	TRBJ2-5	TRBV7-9	TGTGCCAGCAGCGACGACAGGTCTCCTTCCAAGACCCAGTACTTC	CASSDDRSPSKTQYF
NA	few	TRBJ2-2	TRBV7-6	TGTGCCAGCAGCGCATACACCGGGGAGCTGTTTTTT	CASSAYTGELFF
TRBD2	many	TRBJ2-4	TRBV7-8	TGTGCCAGCAGCTCCGGGACTAGCGGGGGGGCCCTAAACATTCAGTACTTC	CASSSGTSGGALNIQYF
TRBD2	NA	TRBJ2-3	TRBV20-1	TGCAGTGCTAGCGGGAGGGCCGGCACAGATACGCAGTATTTT	CSASGRAGTDTQYF
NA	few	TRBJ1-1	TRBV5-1	TGCGCCAGCAGCTTGGGTCCCAATCTAGGCACTGAAGCTTTCTTT	CASSLGPNLGTEAFF
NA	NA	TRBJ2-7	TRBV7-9	TGTGCCAGCCCGGAACAGATTCTGTACTTC	CASPEQILYF
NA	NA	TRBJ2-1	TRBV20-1	TGCAGTGCTAGAGTCACACGAAGCTCCTACAATGAGCAGTTCTTC	CSARVTRSSYNEQFF
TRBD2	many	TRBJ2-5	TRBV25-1	TGTGCCAGCAGTGAATCCGGGACTAGCGGCCAAGAGACCCAGTACTTC	CASSESGTSGQETQYF
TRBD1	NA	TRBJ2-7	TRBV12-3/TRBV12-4	TGTGCCAGCAGTTGGACAGGGGGCCCCTACGAGCAGTACTTC	CASSWTGGPYEQYF
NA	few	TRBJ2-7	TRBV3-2	TGTGCCAGCAGCCAAGACGGCAGATACTCCTACGAGCAGTACTTC	CASSQDGRYSYEQYF
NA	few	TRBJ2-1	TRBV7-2	TGTGCCAGCAGCTGGGGGGCGGTGCGCTCCTACAATGAGCAGTTCTTC	CASSWGAVRSYNEQFF
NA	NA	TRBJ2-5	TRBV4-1	TGCGCCAGCAGCCAACCACAGGGTAAAGAGACCCAGTACTTC	CASSQPQGKETQYF
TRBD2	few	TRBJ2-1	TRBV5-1	TGCGCCAGCAGCTCTGGTACACTAGCGGGAGGGCTCAATGAGCAGTTCTTC	CASSSGTLAGGLNEQFF
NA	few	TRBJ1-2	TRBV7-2	TGTGCCAGCAGCGCCCCCCGTGGGATAGGAACCCACTATGGCTACACCTTC	CASSAPRGIGTHYGYTF
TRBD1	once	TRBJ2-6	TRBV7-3	TGTGCCAGCAGCCCCATTGGACAGGACTCTGGGGCCAACGTTCTGACTTTC	CASSPIGQDSGANVLTF
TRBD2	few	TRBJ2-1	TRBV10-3	TGTGCCATCAGTGAATGGGGACTAGCGGGGGGGTTATACAATGAGCAGTTCTTC	CAISEWGLAGGLYNEQFF
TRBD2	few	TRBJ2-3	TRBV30	TGTGCCTGGAGTGAGGGTAGCGGGACCACAGATACGCAGTATTTT	CAWSEGSGTTDTQYF
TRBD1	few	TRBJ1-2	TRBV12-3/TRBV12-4	TGTGCCAGCAGTTTGCCCGGGACAGGGGACTATGGCTACACCTTC	CASSLPGTGDYGYTF
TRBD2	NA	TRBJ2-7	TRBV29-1	TGCAGCGTCGGTAGCGGGCGTACCTACGAGCAGTACTTC	CSVGSGRTYEQYF
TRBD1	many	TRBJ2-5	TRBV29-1	TGCAGCGTTTCCGACAGGGGGGAGACCCAGTACTTC	CSVSDRGETQYF